This T cell receptor (beta chain) came from a study of T cells in tuberculosis. Turning to the study itself: T cells were selected with CD1B tetramers loaded with glucose monomycolate.

The V end was cut by 0 bases, the J end by 2 bases, with 7 bases between. Germline V gene data show CDR1 as SGHDT and CDR2 as YYEEEE. This CDR3 contains 14 residues. Sorting used thawed, overnight-rested PBMC stained with anti-CD3, a viability dye and GMM-loaded CD1B tetramer. CD1B tetramers were loaded with Rhodococcus equi-derived C32 glucose monomycolate. PBMC for tetramer sorting were first depleted of CD14-expressing monocytes. TCRdb's table, derived via immunoSEQ multiplex PCR, lists solely in-frame clones and lacks some. Seen here are tens of thousands of clones, approximately 91% observed once, and the top ten hold about 1.9%.

The TCR originated in an adult woman with latent tuberculosis. The specimen was CD1b-GMM tetramer-negative cells sorted from PBMCs. V and J are TRBV5-6 and TRBJ2-3, with unresolved D. CDR3 DNA: TGTGCCAGCAGCTTGGGGGCATACACAGATACGCAGTATTTT. It specifies CASSLGAYTDTQYF.